This is a list of T cell receptor beta chains from one sample in a study of T cells in localized non-small cell lung cancer. Sequencing used immunoSEQ multiplex PCR; TCRdb keeps in-frame clones, though not all of them. The data show tens of thousands of clones, 91% seen once. The sample was peripheral blood, taken before any cancer treatment. All receptors derive from a man aged 35 to 69 with stage I lung adenocarcinoma. CDR3s leave out the opening cysteine and the closing phenylalanine or tryptophan. The D gene is left open where the match is weak.

>TRBD1|TRBJ1-1|TRBV18|10
ASSPTGTEAF
>.|TRBJ2-1|TRBV5-1|13
ASSLVDPSYNEQF
>.|TRBJ2-2|TRBV7-3|14
ASSLSVGPWGGELF
>.|TRBJ1-5|TRBV6-1|11
ASMGLGNQPQH
>.|TRBJ1-2|TRBV4-2|13
ASSHPSDVAIGYT
>.|TRBJ2-1|TRBV6-1|11
ASTASITNEQF
>.|TRBJ2-7|TRBV7-9|14
ASSPTSTGPDYEQY
>.|TRBJ2-5|TRBV6-8|11
ANPSVVLETQY
>.|TRBJ2-7|TRBV6-1|13
ASSEGGGFGGEQY
>.|TRBJ1-2|TRBV6-1|9
ASSRSGGYT
>.|TRBJ2-1|TRBV4-1|11
ASSHQVYNEQF
>.|TRBJ1-5|TRBV27|12
ASSPGTSNQPQH
>TRBD2|TRBJ2-1|TRBV29-1|12
SVEAGAPLDEQF
>TRBD2|TRBJ2-1|TRBV29-1|13
SAVAGGGLIHEQF
>.|TRBJ1-1|TRBV6-5|11
ASSSGAVAEAF
>TRBD2|TRBJ2-1|TRBV10-1|13
ASRPGLAGDNEQF
>.|TRBJ1-5|TRBV19|13
ASSIRGSSDQPQH
>.|TRBJ1-1|TRBV30|13
AWRDRRPDNTEAF
>.|TRBJ1-1|TRBV6-5|13
ASSTYRAGNTEAF
>.|TRBJ1-2|TRBV10-3|14
AIREPGQKKRSGYT
>TRBD1|TRBJ2-6|TRBV6-9|13
ASSRQGAGANVLT
>TRBD1|TRBJ2-1|TRBV5-1|13
ASSLGDSSYNEQF
>.|TRBJ1-1|TRBV7-9|11
ASSDTVNTEAF
>.|TRBJ1-2|TRBV5-4|12
ASSTGRQGTGYT
>.|TRBJ2-7|TRBV7-6|14
ASSLAGSGTSYEQY
>.|TRBJ1-4|TRBV9|12
ASSVAGNDEKLF
>TRBD2|TRBJ2-7|TRBV2|13
ASSEDSSGRNEQY
>.|TRBJ1-2|TRBV4-1|11
ASSQIGVNGYT
>.|TRBJ1-2|TRBV4-1|13
ASSQAGRSSYGYT
>TRBD1|.|TRBV27|13
ASSSPGTGGDEQF
>.|TRBJ2-7|TRBV5-6|11
ASSLVVAYEQY
>TRBD2|TRBJ2-3|TRBV5-4|11
ASSVTSPYEQY
>.|TRBJ2-2|TRBV7-2|13
ASSLGSGGAGELF
>.|TRBJ2-3|TRBV5-1|13
ASSLVGARTDTQY
>TRBD2|TRBJ2-2|TRBV10-3|13
AIRKSGRDNGELF
>.|TRBJ2-3|TRBV19|12
ASGDITSTDTQY
>TRBD1|TRBJ2-7|TRBV7-9|13
ASSSIGTGTHEQY
>.|TRBJ2-3|TRBV18|12
ASSPGVVTDTQY
>TRBD1|TRBJ2-7|TRBV6-1|12
ASIATGSAYEQY
>.|TRBJ1-1|TRBV7-6|13
ASSLEAQGATEAF